Listed here are 10 T cell receptor beta chains from one sample, sequenced in a study of blood T cell repertoires in COVID-19. Produced via immunoSEQ multiplex PCR; TCRdb's table is partial and in-frame only. Altogether about 210,000 clones are present, roughly 78% being singletons, with the ten largest covering 10% to 15%. The sequenced sample was peripheral blood. Receptors were obtained from a woman aged 35 to 49 with acute or convalescent COVID-19.

The rearrangement links TRBV5-1 to TRBJ2-3; the match to TRBD2 covers 8 bases. CDR1 is SGHRS, CDR2 YFSETQ, per germline. The CDR3 covers 16 residues. Trimming removed 4 bases from V and 2 bases from J; junction bases left unmatched: 9. This chain's CDR3 is CASSKGLERFTDTQYF. The CDR3 coding sequence is TGCGCCAGCAGCAAGGGACTAGAGCGGTTCACAGATACGCAGTATTTT.

This chain links TRBV6-2 or TRBV6-3 with TRBJ2-1; 9 nucleotides match TRBD1. V trimming: 2 bases; J trimming: 9 bases; junction bases outside the gene matches: 2. Germline CDR1 and CDR2: MNHEY and SVGEGT. The CDR3 consists of 13 residues. CDR3 nucleotide sequence: TGTGCCAGCAGTTACCAGACAGGGGGTGAGCAGTTCTTC. It is translated as CASSYQTGGEQFF.

This rearrangement joins TRBV21-1 to TRBJ2-1; TRBD1, the D gene given by the table, was not confirmed from the DNA. TRBV21-1 represents a pseudogene. This CDR3 contains 15 residues. The CDR3 coding sequence is TGTGCCAGCAATCACAGACAGGGGGACTACAATGAGCAGTTCTTC. It specifies CASNHRQGDYNEQFF.

V is TRBV4-1 and J is TRBJ1-1, with 7 bases matching TRBD1. Germline V CDR1 and CDR2: MGHRA, YSYEKL. Trimming took 1 base from V and 0 from J; bases not matched to a gene: 2. This CDR3 region has 15 residues. This CDR3 is CASSQGQGMNTEAFF. For the CDR3, the DNA is TGCGCCAGCAGCCAAGGACAGGGAATGAACACTGAAGCTTTCTTT.

The chain employs TRBV19 and TRBJ2-7; D perhaps matches TRBD1 (5 bases). This CDR3 contains 15 residues. V shed 4 bases and J shed 2 bases, with 15 bases lying between them. From germline, CDR1 is LNHDA and CDR2 SQIVND (reference sequence). CDR3 protein: CASSTEMTEPYEQYF. The CDR3 DNA is TGTGCCAGTAGTACCGAAATGACAGAGCCCTACGAGCAGTACTTC.

This chain uses TRBV2 with TRBJ2-7; 7 nucleotides align to TRBD2. V lost 0 bases and J lost 3; bases outside the gene matches: 5. Germline CDR1 is SNHLY and CDR2 is FYNNEI. CDR3 length: 15 residues. Written as DNA, the CDR3 is TGTGCCAGCAGTGAAGCTCCGGGACTAAACTACGAGCAGTACTTC. Protein: CASSEAPGLNYEQYF.

Points on this clone: Other nucleotide sequences in the sample specify the same CDR3. The chain is built from TRBV3-1 (or the pseudogene TRBV3-2) and TRBJ1-2; tentative D call: TRBD1 (5 bases). Germline assignment: CDR1 LGHDT and CDR2 YNNKEL (reference sequence). V was cut by 4 bases and J by 8 bases, with 11 bases left in between. The CDR3 has 12 amino acids. Written as DNA, the CDR3 is TGTGCCAGCAGCCCCCCGGGGGGAGGCTACACCTTC. It translates to CASSPPGGGYTF.

This chain connects TRBV6-5 to TRBJ2-3, with 9 bases lining up with TRBD1. The CDR3 has 15 amino acids. From germline, CDR1 is MNHEY and CDR2 SVGAGI. V dropped 6 bases and J dropped 3; count of bases not matched to a gene: 7. The CDR3 reads CASRGGTGRTDTQYF. The CDR3 DNA sequence: TGTGCCAGCAGGGGGGGGACAGGGCGAACAGATACGCAGTATTTT.

The rearrangement uses TRBV2 and TRBJ2-6; D ambiguous. Germline V lookup: CDR1 SNHLY, CDR2 FYNNEI. CDR3 length: 14 residues. V shed 8 bases and J shed 0 bases, with 8 bases lying between them. DNA of the CDR3: TGTGCCAGCGCCATGAGCTCTGGGGCCAACGTCCTGACTTTC. This encodes CASAMSSGANVLTF.

This rearrangement joins TRBV11-2 to TRBJ2-7, with D tentatively TRBD1 (6 bases). The germline CDR1 and CDR2 sequences are SGHAT and FQNNGV. The CDR3 length is 13 residues. Trimming left V 4 bases short and J 6 bases short, with 13 bases between. CDR3 loop: CASSSIRGSEQYF. CDR3 nucleotide sequence: TGTGCCAGCAGCTCCATAAGGGGGAGCGAGCAGTACTTC.